Described below is a single TCR beta chain sequence and its context. The assay was immunoSEQ multiplex PCR, and TCRdb's table has in-frame clones only and misses some. Here the sample spans fewer than 250,000 clones, approximately 89% being singletons. These data are taken from a study of blood T cell repertoires in COVID-19. The source material was PBMCs or T cells enriched from blood (not recorded which). This receptor was obtained from a woman aged 25 to 39 who had been exposed to COVID-19.

CDR3 amino acids: CASSPRTGGVNGYTF. The CDR3, as DNA: TGTGCCAGCAGCCCACGGACAGGGGGCGTTAATGGCTACACCTTC. The V gene is TRBV6-5, the J gene TRBJ1-2; 11 bases agree with TRBD1. The ends lost 6 bases at V and 6 bases at J; junction bases unmatched: 9. The germline V gene has CDR1 MNHEY and CDR2 SVGAGI. The length of the CDR3 is 15 residues.